This record concerns one T cell receptor beta chain sequence. The data stem from a study of T cell changes during pregnancy in multiple sclerosis. Sequencing used immunoSEQ multiplex PCR; TCRdb keeps in-frame clones, though not all of them. The table lists more than 85,000 clones, 94% of them singletons. Material: peripheral blood, obtained after pregnancy. The sequence was obtained from a female donor in good health, enrolled as a control in a pregnancy study.

The CDR3 DNA follows: TGTGCCAGCAGCCACCTTACTGGGGCCTACTCCGAGCAGTACTTC. Translating gives CASSHLTGAYSEQYF. V and J are TRBV28 and TRBJ2-7; perhaps TRBD1 as D (5 bases). The CDR3 loop spans 15 amino acids. CDR1 is MDHEN and CDR2 is SYDVKM in the germline V gene. Trimming took off 6 bases at V and 6 bases at J, with 21 bases between the two ends.